This T cell receptor (beta chain) was sequenced for a study of blood T cell repertoires in COVID-19. Profiled with immunoSEQ multiplex PCR; TCRdb holds only in-frame clones, not every one. Of just over 200,000 clones listed, around 80% are singletons. This CDR3 is built from 12 residues. V gave up 3 bases and J gave up 7 bases, with 7 bases separating them. This TCR was sampled from a woman between 65 and 79 years old with acute or convalescent COVID-19. Sequencing input: peripheral blood. J is TRBJ2-1 and V is TRBV12-3 or TRBV12-4, with D tentatively TRBD2 (6 bases). CDR3 amino acids: CASSFRGNEQFF. CDR3 nucleotide sequence: TGTGCCAGCAGTTTTCGGGGGAATGAGCAGTTCTTC.